This TCR beta chain derives from a study of low-dose radiotherapy and immunotherapy resistance in tumors. The J segment lost 4 bases and the V segment lost 6 bases, leaving 9 bases of the junction unmatched. The CDR3 consists of 15 residues. In germline, CDR1 is SNHLY, CDR2 FYNNEI. Covering alpha and beta chains, TRAV- and TRBV-specific primers were used for the first-strand cDNA. With a constant-region primer and a V-primer adapter, TCRs were subjected to roughly 20 PCR cycles of amplification. One entry per CDR3 protein, called by TCRdb with MiXCR from the reads. The sample consists of under 95,000 distinct CDR3 sequences, around 17% of them appearing once. This clonotype has at least ten counts. Time point reported: before trial treatment.

This clonotype was sampled from a male donor with prostate cancer. The rearrangement links TRBV2 to TRBJ1-2; 9 bases match TRBD1. The sequenced sample was PBMCs, obtained before treatment. The CDR3 DNA reads TGTGCCAGCAGCGCAATACAGGGGGCGAGCTATGGCTACACCTTC. Encoded protein: CASSAIQGASYGYTF.